The 30 T cell receptor beta chains given below trace back to one sample, sequenced in a study of blood T cell repertoires in COVID-19. Clones were sequenced by immunoSEQ multiplex PCR, and TCRdb holds only the in-frame ones, with some missing. There are roughly 55,000 clones in the sample; roughly 84% occur only once, and 12% lies in the top ten. What was sequenced was peripheral blood. The source of these receptors is a man between 65 and 80 years old with active COVID-19.

The chain combines TRBV7-2 with TRBJ1-6, with 8 bases aligning to TRBD1. From germline, CDR1 is SGHTA and CDR2 FQGNSA. The V and J ends lost 5 bases and 0 bases, in that order; junction bases with no gene match: 12. The CDR3 loop spans 19 amino acids. CDR3 residues: CASSRTGLGKSSYNSPLHF. The CDR3 DNA is TGTGCCAGCAGCCGGACAGGGTTGGGGAAAAGCTCCTATAATTCACCCCTCCACTTT.

The CDR3 DNA sequence: TGTGCCAGCAGCCGCGCAGCGGGGGAAGGCGAGCAGTACTTC. Amino acid sequence: CASSRAAGEGEQYF. J is TRBJ2-7 and V is TRBV3-1 (or the pseudogene TRBV3-2), with TRBD2 matching 8 bases. J gave up 6 bases and V 4 bases, and 8 bases lay outside the gene matches. CDR3 length: 14 amino acids. Looked up from germline, CDR1 is LGHDT and CDR2 is YNNKEL (reference sequence).

The CDR3: CASSFREASEAFF. The CDR3 DNA reads TGTGCCAGCAGTTTTCGGGAGGCCAGCGAAGCTTTCTTT. V usage is TRBV12-3 or TRBV12-4 and J usage is TRBJ1-1; no firm D call. Trimming removed 3 bases from V and 8 bases from J, with 13 bases in between. The CDR3 covers 13 residues.

This chain joins TRBV7-2 and TRBJ2-5; 11 bases map to TRBD2. The CDR3 sequence is 16 residues long. Trimming took 1 base from V and 2 from J; bases not matched to a gene: 3. CDR1 is SGHTA, CDR2 FQGNSA, per germline. Here the CDR3 DNA reads TGTGCCAGCAGCTTAGGTAGCGGGGGGGCACAAGAGACCCAGTACTTC. As protein: CASSLGSGGAQETQYF.

The chain carries TRBV9 and TRBJ1-3; 8 bases agree with TRBD1. Per germline, CDR1 SGDLS and CDR2 YYNGEE. The CDR3 consists of 16 residues. V shed 3 bases and J 12 bases; nucleotides not matched to a gene: 17. The CDR3 sequence is CASSGRAGTGDQGIYF. The CDR3 bases are TGTGCCAGCAGCGGAAGAGCCGGGACAGGAGATCAGGGCATATATTTT.

The CDR3 loop reads CASSEPGQGNYGYTF. The CDR3 DNA follows: TGTGCCAGCAGCGAACCGGGACAGGGCAACTATGGCTACACCTTC. V usage is TRBV7-9 and J usage is TRBJ1-2; TRBD1 matches at 9 bases. Germline V lookup: CDR1 SEHNR, CDR2 FQNEAQ (reference sequence). V gave up 5 bases and J gave up 2 bases; unmatched junction bases: 6. This CDR3 spans 15 amino acids.

The chain employs TRBV9 and TRBJ1-2; D is perhaps TRBD1 (5 bases). The CDR3 is 14 residues long. Trimming left V 0 bases short and J 4 bases short, with 10 bases between. Germline lookup yields CDR1 SGDLS and CDR2 YYNGEE. CDR3 DNA: TGTGCCAGCAGCGTAGCAGCGCAGGGCTATGGCTACACCTTC. This codes for CASSVAAQGYGYTF.

The chain links TRBV7-3 to TRBJ2-2, with TRBD2 identical over 9 bases. V lost 3 bases and J lost 4; bases outside the gene matches: 3. Germline V gene sequence: CDR1 SGHTA, CDR2 FQGTGA. The CDR3 is 15 residues long. CDR3 sequence (DNA): TGTGCCAGCAGCTTGGGAGCGGGGGGCACCGGGGAGCTGTTTTTT. Residues: CASSLGAGGTGELFF.

The CDR3 DNA sequence: TGTGCCAGCAGCCAAGGCGAGGCAGGGTCTTCCTCTGGGGCCAACGTCCTGACTTTC. It codes for CASSQGEAGSSSGANVLTF. The chain carries TRBV4-2 and TRBJ2-6, with D possibly being TRBD1 (5 bases). V dropped 1 base and J dropped 0 bases, with 16 bases sitting between them. This CDR3 has 19 amino acids. CDR1 is LGHNA and CDR2 is YNFKEQ in the germline V gene.

This clone appeared once. The CDR3 reads CASSLRQVGNTIYF. Here the CDR3 DNA reads TGTGCCAGCAGCCTTCGACAGGTCGGAAACACCATATATTTT. V usage is TRBV3-1 (or the pseudogene TRBV3-2) and J usage is TRBJ1-3, with TRBD1 as a possible D gene (6 bases). From germline, CDR1 is LGHDT and CDR2 YNNKEL (reference sequence). The V end lost 4 bases, the J end lost 4 bases, and 11 bases lay between the germline ends. The CDR3 contains 14 residues.

The CDR3 region is CASSQVGVNYGYTF. The CDR3 nucleotides are TGTGCCAGCAGCCAAGTGGGAGTTAACTATGGCTACACCTTC. The gene calls are TRBV3-1 (or the pseudogene TRBV3-2) and TRBJ1-2; D remains unclear. The germline gives CDR1 LGHDT, CDR2 YNNKEL (reference sequence). V shed 1 base and J shed 1 base, with 7 bases lying between them. The CDR3 is 14 residues long.

The rearrangement uses TRBV30 and TRBJ1-4; D not resolved. V lost 0 bases and J lost 4, with 12 bases in between. The germline CDR1 and CDR2 sequences are GTSNPN and SVGIG (reference sequence). This CDR3 has 15 residues. CDR3 sequence: CAWSVSPGDNEKLFF. For the CDR3, the DNA is TGTGCCTGGAGTGTTAGTCCCGGAGATAATGAAAAACTGTTTTTT.

The chain uses TRBV2 and TRBJ1-3; 7 bases match TRBD1. This CDR3 region has 15 residues. The V segment lost 3 bases and the J segment 3 bases; nucleotides outside the gene matches: 5. Germline CDR1 is SNHLY and CDR2 is FYNNEI. As DNA, the CDR3 is TGTGCCAGCAGTGAGGAAGGGGGCTATGGAAACACCATATATTTT. As protein: CASSEEGGYGNTIYF.

The chain recombines TRBV24-1 with TRBJ1-1; TRBD1 agrees at 7 bases. V gave up 2 bases and J gave up 4 bases; unmatched junction bases: 12. Germline CDR1 reads KGHDR; CDR2 reads SFDVKD. This CDR3 has 17 residues. This chain's CDR3 is CATSDSPRQGWSTEAFF. The CDR3 nucleotides read TGTGCCACCAGTGATTCGCCTAGACAGGGTTGGTCCACTGAAGCTTTCTTT.

The V gene is TRBV6-5, the J gene TRBJ2-7, with D unclear. Trimming stripped 1 base from V and 0 bases from J, with 7 bases between. Germline V lookup: CDR1 MNHEY, CDR2 SVGAGI. This CDR3 comprises 14 residues. The CDR3 DNA follows: TGTGCCAGCAGTTACTTTCGGAGCTCCTACGAGCAGTACTTC. This sequence encodes CASSYFRSSYEQYF.

The chain has TRBV3-1 (or the pseudogene TRBV3-2) and TRBJ1-1, with TRBD1 identical over 7 bases. CDR3 size: 14 residues. With 3 bases clipped from V and 2 bases from J, the junction kept 3 bases outside the gene matches. CDR1 is LGHDT, CDR2 YNNKEL, per germline (reference sequence). The CDR3 protein is CASSQRDSNTEAFF. For the CDR3, the DNA is TGTGCCAGCAGCCAGCGGGACAGCAACACTGAAGCTTTCTTT.

The CDR3 is CASSESATGGNTIYF. In nucleotides, the CDR3 is TGCGCCAGCAGTGAGTCCGCGACAGGAGGAAACACCATATATTTT. The gene calls are TRBV10-1 and TRBJ1-3, with a possible D match to TRBD1 (6 bases). The V gene's germline CDR1 is WNHNN and CDR2 SYGVQD (reference sequence). V lost 0 bases and J 4 bases, leaving 10 bases between the germline ends. The CDR3 sequence is 15 residues long.

This chain links TRBV5-1 with TRBJ2-1, with 10 bases fitting TRBD2. The germline gives CDR1 SGHRS, CDR2 YFSETQ. CDR3 size: 19 residues. Losses at the gene ends were 0 bases for V and 0 bases for J; bases not matched to a gene: 9. The CDR3 sequence: CASSLEAAGLAPSYNEQFF. CDR3 DNA sequence: TGCGCCAGCAGCTTGGAAGCGGCGGGACTAGCGCCCTCCTACAATGAGCAGTTCTTC.

The V gene is TRBV18, the J gene TRBJ1-2; possibly TRBD1 for D (6 bases). Trimming pared 0 bases from V and 7 bases from J, leaving 9 bases between. CDR1 and CDR2 from the germline V gene are KGHSH and LQKENI. The CDR3 runs to 13 residues. The CDR3 region is CASSPPQGSGYTF. The CDR3 DNA is TGTGCCAGCTCACCACCACAGGGCTCTGGCTACACCTTC.

The chain uses TRBV7-2 and TRBJ2-6; possibly TRBD1 for D (6 bases). The V end was cut by 5 bases, the J end by 0 bases, with 11 bases between. The CDR3 contains 16 residues. Looked up from germline, CDR1 is SGHTA and CDR2 is FQGNSA. The CDR3, as DNA: TGTGCCAGCAGCCTCATGGACAGCTCTGGGGCCAACGTCCTGACTTTC. Its translation: CASSLMDSSGANVLTF.

The rearrangement uses TRBV24-1 and TRBJ2-3; TRBD2 agrees at 10 bases. V trimming: 8 bases; J trimming: 6 bases; junction bases outside the gene matches: 7. The CDR3 is made up of 14 amino acids. The germline CDR1 and CDR2 sequences are KGHDR and SFDVKD. Written as DNA, the CDR3 is TGTGCCACCACTAGCGGGGGCCCGCGGGATACGCAGTATTTT. Translation: CATTSGGPRDTQYF.

The chain uses TRBV5-5 and TRBJ2-3; D call uncertain. There are 13 residues in the CDR3. Germline CDR1 reads SGHKS; CDR2 reads YYEKEE (reference sequence). Trimming took off 0 bases at V and 4 bases at J, with 6 bases between the two ends. CDR3 protein: CASSLGLADTQYF. The CDR3 DNA sequence: TGTGCCAGCAGCTTGGGGCTAGCAGATACGCAGTATTTT. Combining the CDR3 with reference TRBV5-5 and TRBJ2-3 gives the whole variable domain DAGVTQSPTHLIKTRGQQVTLRCSPISGHKSVSWYQQVLGQGPQFIFQYYEKEERGRGNFPDRFSARQFPNYSSELNVNALLLGDSALYLCASSLGLADTQYFGPGTRLTVL.

This chain connects TRBV5-1 to TRBJ2-4, with D perhaps matching TRBD2 (5 bases). V was shortened by 0 bases and J by 0 bases, with 13 bases between the two germline ends. CDR1 is SGHRS and CDR2 is YFSETQ in the germline V gene. The CDR3 is 17 residues long. CDR3 protein: CASSLEAGVVAKNIQYF. CDR3 nucleotide sequence: TGCGCCAGCAGCTTGGAGGCCGGGGTGGTAGCCAAAAACATTCAGTACTTC. The full variable domain, in which reference TRBV5-1 and TRBJ2-4 provide the parts outside the CDR3, is KAGVTQTPRYLIKTRGQQVTLSCSPISGHRSVSWYQQTPGQGLQFLFEYFSETQRNKGNFPGRFSGRQFSNSRSEMNVSTLELGDSALYLCASSLEAGVVAKNIQYFGAGTRLSVL.

This clone showed up just a few times. This chain uses TRBV9 with TRBJ1-1; the match to TRBD1 covers 7 bases. V gave up 6 bases and J gave up 3 bases; unmatched junction bases: 5. Germline CDR1 reads SGDLS; CDR2 reads YYNGEE. The CDR3 extends over 13 amino acids. The CDR3 nucleotides are TGTGCCAGCAATACAGGGGTGGACACTGAAGCTTTCTTT. It translates to CASNTGVDTEAFF.

The V and J genes are TRBV5-5 and TRBJ1-4; a possible D gene is TRBD1 (6 bases). CDR1 is SGHKS, CDR2 YYEKEE, per germline (reference sequence). Trimming shortened V by 3 bases and J by 10 bases, and 19 bases separated the two germline ends. The CDR3 runs 15 residues. CDR3 sequence: CASSSRGTARGKLFF. CDR3 sequence (DNA): TGTGCCAGCAGCTCACGGGGCACGGCCAGGGGAAAACTGTTTTTT.

The J gene is TRBJ1-5, the V gene TRBV7-8; maybe TRBD1 (5 bases). V was cut by 5 bases and J by 3 bases, with 11 bases left in between. Germline values: CDR1 SGHVS, CDR2 FQNEAQ. The CDR3 has 14 residues. Here the CDR3 DNA reads TGTGCCAGCAGCCTGGCGGGACCCAATCAGCCCCAGCATTTT. Amino acid sequence: CASSLAGPNQPQHF.

The chain employs TRBV7-2 and TRBJ2-7, with 8 nucleotides matching TRBD2. CDR3 length equals 14 residues. The ends lost 5 bases at V and 2 bases at J; junction bases unmatched: 5. Germline V gene sequence: CDR1 SGHTA, CDR2 FQGNSA. In nucleotides, the CDR3 is TGTGCCAGCAGCATCGGGGGGGCTACCTACGAGCAGTACTTC. Translation: CASSIGGATYEQYF.

The gene calls are TRBV19 and TRBJ2-6; TRBD1 aligns across 8 bases. The trim removed 7 bases at V and 2 bases at J, leaving 13 bases unmatched. The CDR3 consists of 18 residues. Per germline, CDR1 LNHDA and CDR2 SQIVND (reference sequence). The CDR3 reads CASTRGQGAFTGANVLTF. As DNA, the CDR3 is TGTGCCAGTACCCGGGGGCAGGGGGCATTTACTGGGGCCAACGTCCTGACTTTC.

The chain is built from TRBV18 and TRBJ1-1; D is possibly TRBD1 (5 bases). This CDR3 is built from 15 residues. Trimming removed 1 base at V and 1 base at J, with 10 bases between. Germline loops: CDR1 KGHSH, CDR2 LQKENI. The CDR3 loop reads CASSPQGVGNTEAFF. CDR3 coding DNA: TGTGCCAGCTCACCACAAGGGGTGGGGAACACTGAAGCTTTCTTT.

The DNA for the CDR3 is TGCGCCAGCAAAGGGGGCAATGGAGAAAAACTGTTTTTT. It specifies CASKGGNGEKLFF. The chain carries TRBV10-2 and TRBJ1-4; 7 bases are shared with TRBD1. This CDR3 has 13 amino acids. V lost 7 bases and J lost 8; bases outside the gene matches: 7. Germline V gene sequence: CDR1 WSHSY, CDR2 SAAADI.